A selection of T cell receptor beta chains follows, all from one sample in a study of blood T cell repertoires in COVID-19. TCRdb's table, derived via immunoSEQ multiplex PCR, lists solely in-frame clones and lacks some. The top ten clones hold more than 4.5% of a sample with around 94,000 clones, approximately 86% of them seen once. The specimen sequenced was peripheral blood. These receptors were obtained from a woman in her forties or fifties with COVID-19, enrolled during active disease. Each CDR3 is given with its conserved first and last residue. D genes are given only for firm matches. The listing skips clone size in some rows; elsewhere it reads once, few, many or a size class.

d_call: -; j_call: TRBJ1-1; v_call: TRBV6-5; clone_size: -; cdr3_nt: TGTGCCAGCAGTTATCGGATAGGAGGGCAGAACACTGAAGCTTTCTTT; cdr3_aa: CASSYRIGGQNTEAFF
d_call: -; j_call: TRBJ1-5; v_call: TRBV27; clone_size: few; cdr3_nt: TGTGCCAGCAGAAAGACGACAGAAAATAGCAATCAGCCCCAGCATTTT; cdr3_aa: CASRKTTENSNQPQHF
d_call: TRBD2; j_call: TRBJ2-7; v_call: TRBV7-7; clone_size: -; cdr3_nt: TGTGCCAGCAGCCCTAGCGGGGGGGCCGTTTATGAGCAGTACTTC; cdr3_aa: CASSPSGGAVYEQYF
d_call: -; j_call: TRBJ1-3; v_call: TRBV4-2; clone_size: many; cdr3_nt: TGTGCCAGCAGCCAAGAGGGGAGTTCAGGAAACACCATATATTTT; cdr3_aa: CASSQEGSSGNTIYF
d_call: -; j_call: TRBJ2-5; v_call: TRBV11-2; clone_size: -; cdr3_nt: TGTGCCAGCACCGCGACTCTGATACAGACCCAGTACTTC; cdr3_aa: CASTATLIQTQYF
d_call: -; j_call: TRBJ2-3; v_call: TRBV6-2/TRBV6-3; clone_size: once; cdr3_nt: TGTGCCAGCAGTCGCCTCTCACCCCGGGGGACTGGAGATACGCAGTATTTT; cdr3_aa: CASSRLSPRGTGDTQYF
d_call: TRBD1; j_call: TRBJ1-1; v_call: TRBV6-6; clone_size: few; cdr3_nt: TGTGCCAGCAGTTACTCTGGTGGGACAGGCACTGAAGCTTTCTTT; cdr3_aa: CASSYSGGTGTEAFF
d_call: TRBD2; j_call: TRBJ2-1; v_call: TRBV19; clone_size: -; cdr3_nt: TGTGCCAGTAGTGCCAGCGGGGTTGGTGAGCAGTTCTTC; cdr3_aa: CASSASGVGEQFF
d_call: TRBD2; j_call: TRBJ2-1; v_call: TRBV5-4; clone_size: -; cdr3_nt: TGTGCCAGCAGCACGGGACTAGCGGGGGGCTCCTACAATGAGCAGTTCTTC; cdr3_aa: CASSTGLAGGSYNEQFF
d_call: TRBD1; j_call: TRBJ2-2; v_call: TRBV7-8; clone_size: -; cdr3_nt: TGTGCCAGCAGCCATCACCCGGGACAGACCACCGGGGAGCTGTTTTTT; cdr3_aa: CASSHHPGQTTGELFF
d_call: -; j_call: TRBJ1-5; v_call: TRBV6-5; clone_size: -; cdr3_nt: TGTGCCAGCAGGCAGGCTAGCAATCAGCCCCAGCATTTT; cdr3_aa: CASRQASNQPQHF
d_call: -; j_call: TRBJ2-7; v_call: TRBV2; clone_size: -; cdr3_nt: TGTGCCAGCAGGATTCAGAGTGGCGGGGCTGTGAACGAGCAGTACTTC; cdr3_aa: CASRIQSGGAVNEQYF
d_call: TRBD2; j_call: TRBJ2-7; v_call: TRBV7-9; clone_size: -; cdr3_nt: TGTGCCAGCAGCTTAGAAGCGGGGGGGCCCTACGAGCAGTACTTC; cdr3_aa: CASSLEAGGPYEQYF
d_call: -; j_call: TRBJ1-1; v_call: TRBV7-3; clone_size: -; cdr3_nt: TGTGCCAGCAGCCCCCAGGGGAACACTGAAGCTTTCTTT; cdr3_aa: CASSPQGNTEAFF
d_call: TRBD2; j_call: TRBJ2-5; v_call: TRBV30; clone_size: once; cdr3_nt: TGTGCCTGGAGTGTATGGGGAGGGGAGACCCAGTACTTC; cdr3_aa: CAWSVWGGETQYF
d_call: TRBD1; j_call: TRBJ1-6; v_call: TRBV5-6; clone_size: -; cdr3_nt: TGTGCCAGCAGCAGGGACAGAAGCTATAATTCACCCCTCCACTTT; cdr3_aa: CASSRDRSYNSPLHF
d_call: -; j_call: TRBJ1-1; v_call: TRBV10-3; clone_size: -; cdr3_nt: TGTGCCATCACTGAGACAGGTGGGAACACTGAAGCTTTCTTT; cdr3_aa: CAITETGGNTEAFF
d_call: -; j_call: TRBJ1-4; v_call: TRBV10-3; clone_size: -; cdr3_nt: TGTGCCATCAGTGAGTCCGTGAATGAAAAACTGTTTTTT; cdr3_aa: CAISESVNEKLFF
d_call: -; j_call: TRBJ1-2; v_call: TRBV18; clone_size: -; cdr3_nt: TGTGCCAGCTCACCGACAGAGAACTATGGCTACACCTTC; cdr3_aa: CASSPTENYGYTF
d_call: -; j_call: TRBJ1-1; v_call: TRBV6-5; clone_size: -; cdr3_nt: TGTGCCAGCAGTTCTTACATGGGAAGGGAGAAAACTGAAGCTTTCTTT; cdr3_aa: CASSSYMGREKTEAFF
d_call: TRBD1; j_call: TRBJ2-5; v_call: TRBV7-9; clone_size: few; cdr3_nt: TGTGCCAGCAGCCCGCAGGGGGCGGGGGAGACCCAGTACTTC; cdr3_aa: CASSPQGAGETQYF
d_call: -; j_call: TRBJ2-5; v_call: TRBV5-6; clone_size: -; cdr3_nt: TGTGCCAGCAACCCTACTCCTTCCCAAGAGACCCAGTACTTC; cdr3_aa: CASNPTPSQETQYF
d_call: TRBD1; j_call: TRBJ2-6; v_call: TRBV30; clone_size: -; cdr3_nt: TGTGCCAGGTCGACAGGGGGTTTCCTCTCTGGGGCCAACGTCCTGACTTTC; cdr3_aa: CARSTGGFLSGANVLTF
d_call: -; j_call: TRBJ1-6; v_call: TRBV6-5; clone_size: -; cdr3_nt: TGTGTCAGCAGTTACTCCTCAGGGGACAATTCACCCCTCCACTTT; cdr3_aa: CVSSYSSGDNSPLHF
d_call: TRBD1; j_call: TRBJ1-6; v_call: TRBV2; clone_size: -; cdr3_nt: TGTGCCAGCAATGGACAGGGGAGCTCCTATAATTCACCCCTCCACTTT; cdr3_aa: CASNGQGSSYNSPLHF
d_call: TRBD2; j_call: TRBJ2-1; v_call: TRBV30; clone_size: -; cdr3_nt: TGTGCCTGGACCGATAGGGCTAGCGGGCTTGAGCAGTTCTTC; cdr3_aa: CAWTDRASGLEQFF
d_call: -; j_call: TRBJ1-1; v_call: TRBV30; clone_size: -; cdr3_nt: TGTGCCTCCAGATTATGGAGCACTGAAGCTTTCTTT; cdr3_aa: CASRLWSTEAFF
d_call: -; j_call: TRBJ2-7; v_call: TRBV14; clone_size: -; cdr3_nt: TGTGCCAGCAGCCTTCTGCCGGCCCTAGACTACGAGCAGTACTTC; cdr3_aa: CASSLLPALDYEQYF
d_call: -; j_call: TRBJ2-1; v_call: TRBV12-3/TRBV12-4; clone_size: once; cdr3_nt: TGTGCCAGCAGTTTTTCCAGCGACAATGAGCAGTTCTTC; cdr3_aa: CASSFSSDNEQFF
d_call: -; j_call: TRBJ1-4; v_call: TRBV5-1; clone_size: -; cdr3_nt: TGCGCCAGCAGCTTGGAGGGAGGGAATGAAAAACTGTTTTTT; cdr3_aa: CASSLEGGNEKLFF
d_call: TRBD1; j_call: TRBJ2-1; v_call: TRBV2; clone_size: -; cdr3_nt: TGTGCCAGCAGTGTCCGGGACAGATACAATGAGCAGTTCTTC; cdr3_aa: CASSVRDRYNEQFF
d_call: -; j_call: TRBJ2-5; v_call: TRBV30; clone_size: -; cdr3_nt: TGTGCCTGGAGTGACAACCAAGAGACCCAGTACTTC; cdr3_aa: CAWSDNQETQYF
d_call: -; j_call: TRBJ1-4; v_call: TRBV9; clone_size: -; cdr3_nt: TGTGCCAGCAGCGTAGGACAGGATGGAAAGGAAAAACTGTTTTTT; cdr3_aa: CASSVGQDGKEKLFF
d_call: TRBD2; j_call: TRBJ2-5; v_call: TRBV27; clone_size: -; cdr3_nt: TGTGCCAGTAGACTAGCGGGAGCCCAAGAGACCCAGTACTTC; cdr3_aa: CASRLAGAQETQYF
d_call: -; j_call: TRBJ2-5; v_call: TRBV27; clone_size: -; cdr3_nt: TGTGCCAGCACCAGGCAGGGGACGGAGACCCAGTACTTC; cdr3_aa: CASTRQGTETQYF
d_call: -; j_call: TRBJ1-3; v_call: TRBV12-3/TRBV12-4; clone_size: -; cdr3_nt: TGTGCCAGCGAGTTTATAGGAAACACCATATATTTT; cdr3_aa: CASEFIGNTIYF
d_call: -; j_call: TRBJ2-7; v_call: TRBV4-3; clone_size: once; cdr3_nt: TGCGCCAGCAGCCGCGGTCTCACTCTCGACGAGCAGTACTTC; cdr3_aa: CASSRGLTLDEQYF
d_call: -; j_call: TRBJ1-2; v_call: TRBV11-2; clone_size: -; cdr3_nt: TGTGCCAGCAGACCAGCCCCACAGAAAGTTAACTATGGCTACACCTTC; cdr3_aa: CASRPAPQKVNYGYTF
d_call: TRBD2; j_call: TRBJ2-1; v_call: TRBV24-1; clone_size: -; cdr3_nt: TGTGCCACCAGTGTCGGGGGGGATTACAATGAGCAGTTCTTC; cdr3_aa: CATSVGGDYNEQFF
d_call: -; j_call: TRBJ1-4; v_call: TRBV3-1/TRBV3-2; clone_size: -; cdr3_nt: TGTGCCAGCAGCCGTTCCGGGATTGTGAATGAAAAACTGTTTTTT; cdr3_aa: CASSRSGIVNEKLFF
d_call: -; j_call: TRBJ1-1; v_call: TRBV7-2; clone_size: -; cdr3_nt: TGTGCCAGCAGCTTAGATGGGGAGGCAGTGGCTGAAGCTTTCTTT; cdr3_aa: CASSLDGEAVAEAFF
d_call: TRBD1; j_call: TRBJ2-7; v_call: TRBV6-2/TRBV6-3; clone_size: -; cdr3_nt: TGTGCCAGCAGTTACAACGGACAGGCGCTCTACGAGCAGTACTTC; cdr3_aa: CASSYNGQALYEQYF
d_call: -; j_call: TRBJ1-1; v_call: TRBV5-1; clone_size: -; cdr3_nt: TGCGCCAGCAGCATGACAGGGAACACTGAAGCTTTCTTT; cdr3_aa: CASSMTGNTEAFF
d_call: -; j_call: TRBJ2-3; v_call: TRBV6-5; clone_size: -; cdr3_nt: TGTGCCAGCAGCGAGGGGGTGGTGCTGGATACGCAGTATTTT; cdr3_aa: CASSEGVVLDTQYF
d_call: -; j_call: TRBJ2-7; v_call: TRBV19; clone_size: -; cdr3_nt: TGTGCCAGTACCGATTCAGGGTTCTACGAGCAGTACTTC; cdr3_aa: CASTDSGFYEQYF
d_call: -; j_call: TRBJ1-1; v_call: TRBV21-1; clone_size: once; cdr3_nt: TGTGCCAGCAGGATGGGGGGGCCTGAAGCTTTCTTT; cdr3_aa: CASRMGGPEAFF
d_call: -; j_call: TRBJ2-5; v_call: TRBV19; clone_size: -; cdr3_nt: TGTGCCAGTAGTAGACAGACTGCGGGGGAGACCCAGTACTTC; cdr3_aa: CASSRQTAGETQYF
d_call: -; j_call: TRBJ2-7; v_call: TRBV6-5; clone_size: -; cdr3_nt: TGTGCCAGCAGTTACAGCGGCGCAGCCCCCTACGAGCAGTACTTC; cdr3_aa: CASSYSGAAPYEQYF
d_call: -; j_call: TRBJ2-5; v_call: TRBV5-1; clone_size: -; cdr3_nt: TGCGCCAGCAGCCTTATGAGCGGCCAAGAGACCCAGTACTTC; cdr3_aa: CASSLMSGQETQYF
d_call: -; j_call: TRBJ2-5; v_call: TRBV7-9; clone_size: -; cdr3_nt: TGTGCCAGCAGCTTAGTAGGGGGAGAGACCCAGTACTTC; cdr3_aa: CASSLVGGETQYF